Shown below are 17 T cell receptor beta chains from a single sample sequenced in a study of cytomegalovirus exposure and HLA in healthy donors. Primers for the PCR totalled 60 Vbeta and 13 Jbeta. Data came from immunoSEQ multiplex PCR; TCRdb stores just in-frame clones and leaves some out. The sample yields approximately 120,000 clones, 73% seen once. The sample was PBMCs. These TCRs come from a man aged 60 to 69 in good health and CMV-seropositive.

In DNA, the CDR3 is TGCGCCAGCAGCCAAGAACAGGGTAATTCACCCCTCCACTTT. This codes for CASSQEQGNSPLHF. The chain joins TRBV4-1 to TRBJ1-6, with TRBD1 as a possible D gene (6 bases). This CDR3 has 14 amino acids. Germline CDR1 reads MGHRA; CDR2 reads YSYEKL. Trimming shortened V by 0 bases and J by 6 bases, and 6 bases separated the two germline ends.

The J gene is TRBJ2-5, the V gene TRBV4-1; unclear D gene. The germline V gene encodes CDR1 MGHRA and CDR2 YSYEKL. V gave up 4 bases and J gave up 2 bases, with 8 bases separating them. CDR3 size: 13 residues. CDR3 protein: CASSLMFQETQYF. The CDR3 DNA follows: TGCGCCAGCAGCCTCATGTTTCAAGAGACCCAGTACTTC.

This clone has more than one count but fewer than ten. DNA for the CDR3: TGTGCCAGCAGCCCTGGACAGGGGACGGCTAATGAAAAACTGTTTTTT. It yields the protein CASSPGQGTANEKLFF. This sequence joins TRBV5-8 and TRBJ1-4, with 9 bases fitting TRBD1. The CDR3 consists of 16 residues. Germline assignment: CDR1 SGHTS and CDR2 YDEGEE. J was trimmed by 3 bases and V by 4 bases; bases with no gene match: 7.

The chain uses TRBV29-1 and TRBJ2-1; D might be TRBD1 (6 bases). The length of the CDR3 is 12 residues. The V end lost 5 bases, the J end lost 9 bases, and 14 bases lay between the germline ends. The germline V gene encodes CDR1 SQVTM and CDR2 ANQGSEA. The CDR3 nucleotides read TGCAGCGTTCGGCAGGGGTCAAGTGAGCAGTTCTTC. Translated, it gives CSVRQGSSEQFF.

The V call is TRBV19, the J call TRBJ2-7; 12 nucleotides match TRBD2. CDR3 size: 16 residues. The germline gives CDR1 LNHDA, CDR2 SQIVND (reference sequence). Losses at the gene ends were 5 bases for V and 1 base for J; bases not matched to a gene: 6. CDR3: CASSDETSGGSYEQYF. In DNA, the CDR3 is TGTGCCAGTAGTGACGAGACTAGCGGGGGTTCCTACGAGCAGTACTTC.

The gene calls are TRBV10-2 and TRBJ2-7; D is ambiguous. The germline V and J ends were trimmed by 10 bases and 0 bases, with 7 bases remaining between them. The germline V gene has CDR1 WSHSY and CDR2 SAAADI. The CDR3 runs to 11 residues. The CDR3 spells CATSPSYEQYF. CDR3 DNA: TGCGCCACCTCTCCCTCCTACGAGCAGTACTTC.

The chain joins TRBV28 to TRBJ2-3, with D unresolved. V lost 5 bases, J lost 5 bases, and 8 bases lay in between. Germline values: CDR1 MDHEN, CDR2 SYDVKM. CDR3 length equals 12 residues. The CDR3 coding sequence is TGTGCCAGCAGTCCACCGAGAGATACGCAGTATTTT. It yields the protein CASSPPRDTQYF.

A single count supports this clone. The rearrangement links TRBV7-3 to TRBJ2-3, with 9 bases identical to TRBD2. This CDR3 has 14 residues. The V and J ends lost 4 bases and 6 bases, in that order; junction bases with no gene match: 5. Germline-derived CDR1 and CDR2 are SGHTA and FQGTGA. Here the CDR3 reads CASSSKRGADTQYF. The CDR3 bases are TGTGCCAGCAGCTCTAAGCGGGGGGCCGATACGCAGTATTTT.

The V gene is TRBV19, the J gene TRBJ1-5; no clear D gene. Germline values: CDR1 LNHDA, CDR2 SQIVND (reference sequence). V was cut by 8 bases and J by 4 bases, with 18 bases left in between. This CDR3 contains 15 residues. CDR3 sequence (DNA): TGTGCCAGTTACGGTGGGCAAGAGTTAAATCAGCCCCAGCATTTT. This codes for CASYGGQELNQPQHF.

The rearrangement uses TRBV6-1 and TRBJ2-5, with 9 bases identical to TRBD1. The CDR3 length is 14 residues. The V and J ends lost 4 bases and 1 base, in that order; junction bases with no gene match: 1. Germline lookup yields CDR1 MNHNS and CDR2 SASEGT. CDR3 loop: CASSVQGAQETQYF. The CDR3 nucleotides are TGTGCCAGCAGTGTACAGGGGGCCCAAGAGACCCAGTACTTC.

This chain connects TRBV28 to TRBJ1-2; D unresolved. V was pared by 2 bases and J by 4 bases, with 11 bases between. The CDR3 runs 14 residues. Germline CDR1 MDHEN, CDR2 SYDVKM. CDR3 nucleotides: TGTGCCAGCAGTTTAAGGGCGGGTTTCTATGGCTACACCTTC. Amino acids: CASSLRAGFYGYTF.

V gene TRBV5-4 combines with J gene TRBJ2-5; 8 bases are shared with TRBD2. Germline-derived CDR1 and CDR2 are SGHNT and YYREEE (reference sequence). The V segment lost 0 bases and the J segment 0 bases; nucleotides outside the gene matches: 4. This CDR3 comprises 16 residues. The CDR3 protein is CASSLGSGVHQETQYF. The CDR3 DNA follows: TGTGCCAGCAGCTTGGGTAGCGGGGTACACCAAGAGACCCAGTACTTC.

This rearrangement joins TRBV2 to TRBJ2-2; D remains ambiguous. The CDR3 runs 13 residues. The germline V gene encodes CDR1 SNHLY and CDR2 FYNNEI. Trimming left V 5 bases short and J 1 base short, with 5 bases between. CDR3 nucleotide sequence: TGTGCCAGCAGTATGAGGAACACCGGGGAGCTGTTTTTT. It specifies CASSMRNTGELFF.

The chain links TRBV7-9 to TRBJ1-1, with a weak D call TRBD1 (5 bases). This CDR3 region has 18 residues. Trimming removed 3 bases at V and 4 bases at J, with 24 bases between. CDR1 is SEHNR and CDR2 is FQNEAQ in the germline V gene (reference sequence). For the CDR3, the DNA is TGTGCCAGCAGCTTTTCTCGGGGGGTCGAACAATTTGGCACTGAAGCTTTCTTT. As protein: CASSFSRGVEQFGTEAFF.

The chain recombines TRBV28 with TRBJ1-5; TRBD1 might be the D (6 bases). Germline CDR1 reads MDHEN; CDR2 reads SYDVKM. V was pared by 5 bases and J by 0 bases, with 17 bases between. The CDR3 length is 17 residues. DNA for the CDR3: TGTGCCAGCAGTGGTCCACCAGGGGCGCTTAGCAATCAGCCCCAGCATTTT. Translation gives CASSGPPGALSNQPQHF.

The CDR3 is CASRSDRENIQYF. For the CDR3, the DNA is TGCGCCAGCAGATCGGACAGAGAAAACATTCAGTACTTC. The V and J genes are TRBV5-1 and TRBJ2-4; possibly TRBD1 for D (6 bases). V was cut by 5 bases and J by 5 bases, with 11 bases left in between. The germline V gene encodes CDR1 SGHRS and CDR2 YFSETQ. The CDR3 is 13 residues long.

The J gene is TRBJ1-2, the V gene TRBV6-6; 7 nucleotides match TRBD1. The CDR3 has 13 amino acids. The V gene end was trimmed by 7 bases and the J gene end by 7 bases; junction bases not matched to a gene: 9. Germline V lookup: CDR1 MNHNY, CDR2 SVGAGI (reference sequence). CDR3 nucleotide sequence: TGTGCCAGCAAAGACAGGGATTTGGCTGGCTACACCTTC. Its protein is CASKDRDLAGYTF.